The sequence of this T cell receptor beta chain was determined in a study of T-cell memory formation after mild COVID-19. The table lists this clonotype with a few counts. The TCR alpha and TCR beta cDNA libraries, bearing sample barcodes and UMIs, were generated by 5'RACE using constant-segment primers. TCRdb re-called the 5' RACE reads through MiXCR, storing one row per CDR3 protein. The data hold 310,000 or so distinct CDR3 sequences, with roughly 15% observed a single time. Germline V gene lookup returns CDR1 SQVTM and CDR2 ANQGSEA. The CDR3 runs 16 residues. V dropped 0 bases and J dropped 1; count of bases not matched to a gene: 6.

Material for sequencing was PBMCs or a T cell subset sorted from them (not recorded which). V usage is TRBV29-1 and J usage is TRBJ2-3, with TRBD2 matching over 8 bases. The TCR comes from a man between 18 and 29 years old who had mild COVID-19 (a few samples of this study predate the infection). Cell type and time point are not known. The CDR3: CSVEEREAGGTDTQYF. CDR3 in DNA: TGCAGCGTTGAAGAACGGGAAGCGGGGGGCACAGATACGCAGTATTTT.